Following are 23 T cell receptor beta chains from one sample sequenced in a study of siplizumab effects on memory and regulatory T cells. Clones were sequenced by immunoSEQ multiplex PCR, and TCRdb holds only the in-frame ones, with some missing. The table lists tens of thousands of clones, over 75% of them singletons. The sample taken for sequencing was naive CD8+ T cells sorted from blood. These TCRs come from a human donor in good health.

The chain employs TRBV27 and TRBJ2-1; 9 bases map to TRBD2. Trimming took 2 bases from V and 5 from J; bases not matched to a gene: 1. The CDR3 sequence is 14 residues long. CDR1 and CDR2 from the germline V gene are MNHEY and SMNVEV (reference sequence). CDR3: CASSLAGGNNEQFF. CDR3 DNA sequence: TGTGCCAGCAGTTTAGCGGGAGGGAACAATGAGCAGTTCTTC.

A word on this clone: The junction differs from germline at one of its ends, possibly a read error. CDR3 in amino acids: CATSGDTVAVGVGDTQYF. The CDR3 DNA reads TGTGCCACCAGCGGAGATACAGTGGCTGTGGGAGTTGGAGATACGCAGTATTTT. The gene calls are TRBV15 and TRBJ2-3; D is perhaps TRBD2 (5 bases). This CDR3 contains 18 residues. Germline V CDR1 and CDR2: LNHNV, YYDKDF (reference sequence).

V and J are TRBV7-9 and TRBJ2-3, with D possibly being TRBD1 (6 bases). The CDR3 runs 15 residues. The germline gives CDR1 SEHNR, CDR2 FQNEAQ (reference sequence). V shed 6 bases and J shed 0 bases, with 13 bases lying between them. CDR3 nucleotides: TGTGCCAGCAGTTCTGGACAGTCTAGCACAGATACGCAGTATTTT. Protein: CASSSGQSSTDTQYF.

The chain is built from TRBV10-1 and TRBJ2-1; D perhaps matches TRBD2 (5 bases). V gave up 3 bases and J gave up 9 bases, with 15 bases separating them. Germline CDR1 and CDR2: WNHNN and SYGVQD (reference sequence). This CDR3 has 14 amino acids. The CDR3 here is CASSDGRLSVEQFF. As DNA, the CDR3 is TGCGCCAGCAGTGATGGACGCCTTAGCGTTGAGCAGTTCTTC.

The chain joins TRBV6-4 to TRBJ1-1, with a possible D match to TRBD1 (5 bases). Trimming left V 8 bases short and J 1 base short, with 11 bases between. The V gene's germline CDR1 is MRHNA and CDR2 SNTAGT. The CDR3 is made up of 13 amino acids. In DNA form, the CDR3 reads TGTGCCAGCCGTGGGGGTGGGAACACTGAAGCTTTCTTT. Protein sequence: CASRGGGNTEAFF.

This sequence joins TRBV2 and TRBJ1-1; D is perhaps TRBD1 (5 bases). Germline CDR1 and CDR2: SNHLY and FYNNEI. This CDR3 has 13 residues. Trimming stripped 0 bases from V and 4 bases from J, with 6 bases between. DNA for the CDR3: TGTGCCAGCAGTGAAGCGAGGGGCACTGAAGCTTTCTTT. The encoded protein is CASSEARGTEAFF.

This clone was seen just once. The V call is TRBV9, the J call TRBJ1-2; D uncertain. Germline V gene sequence: CDR1 SGDLS, CDR2 YYNGEE. Trimming took off 3 bases at V and 3 bases at J, with 12 bases between the two ends. This CDR3 is 14 amino acids long. The CDR3 sequence is CASSAYQRDYGYTF. DNA of the CDR3: TGTGCCAGCAGCGCATATCAGAGAGACTATGGCTACACCTTC. The full variable domain, its missing parts supplied by reference TRBV9 and TRBJ1-2, is DSGVTQTPKHLITATGQRVTLRCSPRSGDLSVYWYQQSLDQGLQFLIQYYNGEERAKGNILERFSAQQFPDLHSELNLSSLELGDSALYFCASSAYQRDYGYTFGSGTRLTVV.

In its sample, this clone was seen a few times. The rearrangement joins TRBV2 to TRBJ2-4, with TRBD1 matching over 8 bases. The CDR3 loop spans 18 amino acids. The ends lost 4 bases at V and 1 base at J; junction bases unmatched: 12. Germline CDR1 reads SNHLY; CDR2 reads FYNNEI. The DNA for the CDR3 is TGTGCCAGCAGTGTCGGCAGGGGGCAGGGAATGGCCAAAAACATTCAGTACTTC. It specifies CASSVGRGQGMAKNIQYF.

This clone was detected only a few times. The chain recombines TRBV25-1 with TRBJ2-7; D ambiguous. From germline, CDR1 is MGHDK and CDR2 SYGVNS. V was pared by 8 bases and J by 0 bases, with 8 bases between. The CDR3 consists of 12 residues. CDR3 amino acids: CASSPTSYEQYF. CDR3 bases: TGTGCCAGCTCCCCAACCTCCTACGAGCAGTACTTC.

CDR3: CAWSVPPDLYGYTF. CDR3 in DNA: TGTGCCTGGAGTGTACCTCCAGATCTCTATGGCTACACCTTC. The V gene is TRBV30, the J gene TRBJ1-2; no definite D call. V lost 0 bases, J lost 4 bases, and 12 bases lay in between. This CDR3 has 14 residues. Germline CDR1 is GTSNPN and CDR2 is SVGIG (reference sequence).

The genes are TRBV2 and TRBJ2-3; 12 bases map to TRBD2. CDR3 length: 16 residues. V was pared by 6 bases and J by 0 bases, with 4 bases of the junction left unmatched. Germline-derived CDR1 and CDR2 are SNHLY and FYNNEI. CDR3 sequence (DNA): TGTGCCAGCAGACTAGCGGGGGGCCTCAGCACAGATACGCAGTATTTT. Amino acids: CASRLAGGLSTDTQYF.

The V call is TRBV7-9, the J call TRBJ2-1, with TRBD1 matching 9 bases. Germline V gene sequence: CDR1 SEHNR, CDR2 FQNEAQ (reference sequence). With 5 bases clipped from V and 4 bases from J, the junction kept 9 bases outside the gene matches. This CDR3 spans 16 amino acids. CDR3 region: CASSRTWGQGYNEQFF. Here the CDR3 DNA reads TGTGCCAGCAGCCGAACCTGGGGACAGGGTTACAATGAGCAGTTCTTC.

This sequence joins TRBV27 and TRBJ2-1, with TRBD2 matching 8 bases. There are 16 residues in the CDR3. V shed 2 bases, J shed 0 bases, and the junction held 3 bases outside the gene matches. The germline V gene encodes CDR1 MNHEY and CDR2 SMNVEV (reference sequence). The CDR3 here is CASSLTSGYSYNEQFF. The CDR3 nucleotides read TGTGCCAGCAGTTTAACTAGCGGTTACTCCTACAATGAGCAGTTCTTC.

The gene calls are TRBV28 and TRBJ2-7; the D is unclear. CDR1 and CDR2 from the germline V gene are MDHEN and SYDVKM. Trimming removed 7 bases from V and 0 bases from J, with 19 bases in between. This CDR3 has 16 amino acids. The DNA for the CDR3 is TGTGCCAGCAACGGCGGCCATACCCTTAGCTCCTACGAGCAGTACTTC. This encodes CASNGGHTLSSYEQYF.

The chain links TRBV9 to TRBJ2-5, with 8 bases identical to TRBD1. This CDR3 has 12 residues. Germline CDR1 reads SGDLS; CDR2 reads YYNGEE. V lost 5 bases, J lost 7 bases, and 4 bases stayed unmatched. CDR3: CASSGQGATQYF. In nucleotides, the CDR3 is TGTGCCAGCAGTGGTCAGGGGGCGACCCAGTACTTC.

This chain joins TRBV5-4 and TRBJ2-1, with D possibly being TRBD2 (5 bases). The ends were cut back, 0 bases at V and 6 bases at J, with 13 bases in the middle. This CDR3 region has 15 residues. The germline V gene has CDR1 SGHNT and CDR2 YYREEE (reference sequence). The chain's CDR3 is CASSLVAGSSNEQFF. The CDR3 DNA reads as TGTGCCAGCAGCTTGGTCGCGGGTAGTAGCAATGAGCAGTTCTTC.

The rearrangement joins TRBV27 to TRBJ1-2; D possibly corresponds to TRBD1 (6 bases). The germline gives CDR1 MNHEY, CDR2 SMNVEV (reference sequence). The CDR3 loop spans 15 amino acids. Trimming cost V 4 bases and J 4 bases, with 16 bases left between them. The CDR3 bases are TGTGCCAGCAGTTCAACCAGGGGTCTCGGCTATGGCTACACCTTC. Protein sequence: CASSSTRGLGYGYTF.

CDR3 loop: CSVGGQGYEQYF. DNA for the CDR3: TGCAGCGTTGGAGGACAGGGGTACGAGCAGTACTTC. The chain recombines TRBV29-1 with TRBJ2-7; 9 bases are a match to TRBD1. The CDR3 has 12 residues. V shed 4 bases, J shed 4 bases, and the junction held 2 bases outside the gene matches. The germline CDR1 and CDR2 sequences are SQVTM and ANQGSEA.

CDR3 amino acids: CASITDESTEAFF. CDR3 nucleotides: TGTGCCAGCATCACAGACGAAAGCACTGAAGCTTTCTTT. The genes are TRBV2 and TRBJ1-1; D uncertain. The CDR3 sequence is 13 residues long. Germline V gene sequence: CDR1 SNHLY, CDR2 FYNNEI. Trimming left V 7 bases short and J 4 bases short, with 13 bases between. Looking up the rest from reference TRBV2 and TRBJ1-1 gives the full variable domain: EPEVTQTPSHQVTQMGQEVILRCVPISNHLYFYWYRQILGQKVEFLVSFYNNEISEKSEIFDDQFSVERPDGSNFTLKIRSTKLEDSAMYFCASITDESTEAFFGQGTRLTVV.

This sequence joins TRBV13 and TRBJ1-1; 8 nucleotides agree with TRBD1. Trimming removed 5 bases from V and 2 bases from J; junction bases left unmatched: 4. Germline values: CDR1 PRHDT, CDR2 FYEKMQ (reference sequence). The CDR3 covers 14 residues. CDR3 in DNA: TGTGCCAGCAGCGTAGACAGGGGAAACACTGAAGCTTTCTTT. Amino acid sequence: CASSVDRGNTEAFF.

The chain employs TRBV4-1 and TRBJ2-5; D may be TRBD2 (6 bases). CDR1 and CDR2 from the germline V gene are MGHRA and YSYEKL. V was shortened by 3 bases and J by 5 bases, with 13 bases between the two germline ends. CDR3 length: 14 residues. CDR3 bases: TGCGCCAGCAGCCATCTTCCGGGGGAGGAGACCCAGTACTTC. Translating gives CASSHLPGEETQYF.

The chain is built from TRBV27 and TRBJ2-4, with 13 bases that match TRBD2. Trimming took 6 bases from V and 15 from J; bases not matched to a gene: 14. This CDR3 region has 15 residues. Germline V lookup: CDR1 MNHEY, CDR2 SMNVEV (reference sequence). The CDR3 DNA reads TGTGCCAGCAGCCCTTGGGGCGGACTAGCGGGAGCCCCGTACTTC. Protein product: CASSPWGGLAGAPYF.

V gene TRBV5-4 combines with J gene TRBJ1-2, with TRBD1 matching over 11 bases. The germline V gene has CDR1 SGHNT and CDR2 YYREEE (reference sequence). After removal of 5 bases from V and 8 bases from J, the junction contained 8 bases not matched to a gene. The CDR3 covers 14 residues. The CDR3 protein is CASRLGQGARGYTF. The CDR3 coding sequence is TGTGCCAGCAGACTAGGACAGGGGGCTCGGGGCTACACCTTC.